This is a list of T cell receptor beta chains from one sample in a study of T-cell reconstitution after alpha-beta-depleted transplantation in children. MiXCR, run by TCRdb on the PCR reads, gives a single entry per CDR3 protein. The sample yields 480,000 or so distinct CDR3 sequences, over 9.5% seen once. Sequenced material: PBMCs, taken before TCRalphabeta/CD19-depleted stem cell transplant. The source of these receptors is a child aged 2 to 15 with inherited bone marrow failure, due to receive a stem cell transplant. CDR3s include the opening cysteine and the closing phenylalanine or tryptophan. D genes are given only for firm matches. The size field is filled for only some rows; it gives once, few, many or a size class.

CDR3aa: CASSPLPQGNYGYTF; CDR3nt: TGTGCCAGCTCACCGCTCCCCCAGGGAAACTATGGCTACACCTTC; d_gene: .; abundance: few; j_gene: TRBJ1-2; v_gene: TRBV18
CDR3aa: CAISEYGRPPYNEQFF; CDR3nt: TGTGCCATCAGTGAGTACGGGAGACCCCCCTACAATGAGCAGTTCTTC; d_gene: .; abundance: many; j_gene: TRBJ2-1; v_gene: TRBV10-3
CDR3aa: CASSQEVSYEQYF; CDR3nt: TGCGCCAGCAGCCAAGAAGTCTCCTACGAGCAGTACTTC; d_gene: .; abundance: .; j_gene: TRBJ2-7; v_gene: TRBV4-3
CDR3aa: CASSFGIREGAQNIQYF; CDR3nt: TGTGCCAGCAGTTTCGGGATCAGGGAGGGGGCGCAAAACATTCAGTACTTC; d_gene: .; abundance: many; j_gene: TRBJ2-4; v_gene: TRBV27
CDR3aa: CASTRLGLAGGSYNEQFF; CDR3nt: TGTGCCAGCACTCGACTGGGGCTAGCGGGCGGGTCCTACAATGAGCAGTTCTTC; d_gene: TRBD2; abundance: many; j_gene: TRBJ2-1; v_gene: TRBV28
CDR3aa: CASSLGVTDTQYF; CDR3nt: TGTGCCAGCAGTTTGGGGGTCACAGATACGCAGTATTTT; d_gene: .; abundance: many; j_gene: TRBJ2-3; v_gene: TRBV27
CDR3aa: CSARLRDRDYEQYF; CDR3nt: TGCAGTGCTAGGCTCCGGGACAGGGACTACGAGCAGTACTTC; d_gene: TRBD1; abundance: few; j_gene: TRBJ2-7; v_gene: TRBV20-1
CDR3aa: CSARDREGLAYNEQFF; CDR3nt: TGCAGTGCTAGAGATCGCGAGGGGCTTGCCTACAATGAGCAGTTCTTC; d_gene: .; abundance: many; j_gene: TRBJ2-1; v_gene: TRBV20-1
CDR3aa: CAASDLGRGGTSRSSYNEQFF; CDR3nt: TGTGCCGCCAGTGATTTGGGAAGAGGGGGTACTAGCCGGAGCTCCTACAATGAGCAGTTCTTC; d_gene: .; abundance: few; j_gene: TRBJ2-1; v_gene: TRBV24-1
CDR3aa: CSVALLLASEQFF; CDR3nt: TGCAGCGTTGCCCTCCTCCTAGCCAGCGAGCAGTTCTTC; d_gene: .; abundance: many; j_gene: TRBJ2-1; v_gene: TRBV29-1
CDR3aa: CASSESRRGYTF; CDR3nt: TGTGCCAGCAGTGAATCGCGCCGGGGCTACACCTTC; d_gene: .; abundance: .; j_gene: TRBJ1-2; v_gene: TRBV7-9
CDR3aa: CASSRDRVSGELFF; CDR3nt: TGTGCCAGCAGTCGGGACAGGGTTTCTGGGGAGCTGTTTTTT; d_gene: TRBD1; abundance: many; j_gene: TRBJ2-2; v_gene: TRBV2
CDR3aa: CASSDRGNIQYF; CDR3nt: TGTGCCAGCAGCGACAGGGGAAACATTCAGTACTTC; d_gene: TRBD1; abundance: many; j_gene: TRBJ2-4; v_gene: TRBV12-3/TRBV12-4
CDR3aa: CASSQAGTGKRGYTF; CDR3nt: TGTGCCAGCAGCCAGGCCGGGACAGGAAAGCGTGGCTACACCTTC; d_gene: TRBD1; abundance: many; j_gene: TRBJ1-2; v_gene: TRBV4-2
CDR3aa: CASSPVDHPYEQYF; CDR3nt: TGTGCCAGCTCACCAGTAGACCACCCATACGAGCAGTACTTC; d_gene: .; abundance: many; j_gene: TRBJ2-7; v_gene: TRBV18
CDR3aa: CASSYSMRGNTIYF; CDR3nt: TGTGCCAGCAGTTACTCGATGAGGGGAAACACCATATATTTT; d_gene: .; abundance: many; j_gene: TRBJ1-3; v_gene: TRBV6-5
CDR3aa: CASNTLSGARNYGYTF; CDR3nt: TGTGCCAGCAACACCTTGTCGGGGGCGCGGAACTATGGCTACACCTTC; d_gene: .; abundance: many; j_gene: TRBJ1-2; v_gene: TRBV28
CDR3aa: CASSLSRRETQYF; CDR3nt: TGTGCCAGCAGTTTGTCTCGCCGAGAGACCCAGTACTTC; d_gene: .; abundance: many; j_gene: TRBJ2-5; v_gene: TRBV12-3/TRBV12-4
CDR3aa: CASSDSRGAGTDTQYF; CDR3nt: TGTGCCAGCAGTGACTCGAGGGGGGCGGGAACAGATACGCAGTATTTT; d_gene: .; abundance: many; j_gene: TRBJ2-3; v_gene: TRBV6-4
CDR3aa: CASSLIGRDPSDTQYF; CDR3nt: TGTGCCAGCAGTTTAATAGGGCGGGATCCGAGCGATACGCAGTATTTT; d_gene: .; abundance: few; j_gene: TRBJ2-3; v_gene: TRBV28
CDR3aa: CASSLGAQGAAATGELFF; CDR3nt: TGTGCCAGCAGCTTGGGTGCACAGGGGGCAGCGGCCACCGGGGAGCTGTTTTTT; d_gene: TRBD1; abundance: many; j_gene: TRBJ2-2; v_gene: TRBV5-6
CDR3aa: CASSRGNEQFF; CDR3nt: TGTGCCAGCAGTCGGGGGAATGAGCAGTTCTTC; d_gene: .; abundance: many; j_gene: TRBJ2-1; v_gene: TRBV28
CDR3aa: CASSLFGSLNTEAFF; CDR3nt: TGTGCCAGCAGCTTATTCGGCAGCTTGAACACTGAAGCTTTCTTT; d_gene: .; abundance: few; j_gene: TRBJ1-1; v_gene: TRBV7-9
CDR3aa: CASSQAYPSREGVDEQFF; CDR3nt: TGTGCCAGCAGCCAAGCCTACCCTTCGCGGGAGGGCGTTGATGAGCAGTTCTTC; d_gene: TRBD2; abundance: .; j_gene: TRBJ2-1; v_gene: TRBV4-2
CDR3aa: CASSLRLAGDTQYF; CDR3nt: TGTGCCAGCAGCCTTAGACTAGCGGGAGATACGCAGTATTTT; d_gene: TRBD2; abundance: many; j_gene: TRBJ2-3; v_gene: TRBV28
CDR3aa: CASSLLGGSYGYTF; CDR3nt: TGTGCCAGCAGTTTACTCGGGGGAAGCTATGGCTACACCTTC; d_gene: .; abundance: many; j_gene: TRBJ1-2; v_gene: TRBV12-3/TRBV12-4
CDR3aa: CASSRTPPGEQYF; CDR3nt: TGTGCCAGCAGTCGGACGCCGCCGGGCGAGCAGTACTTC; d_gene: .; abundance: .; j_gene: TRBJ2-7; v_gene: TRBV12-3/TRBV12-4
CDR3aa: CASSLGQSEQYF; CDR3nt: TGTGCCAGCAGCTTAGGCCAGAGCGAGCAGTACTTC; d_gene: .; abundance: few; j_gene: TRBJ2-7; v_gene: TRBV7-2
CDR3aa: CAISVSGQNYGYTF; CDR3nt: TGTGCCATCAGTGTATCGGGACAGAACTATGGCTACACCTTC; d_gene: TRBD1; abundance: .; j_gene: TRBJ1-2; v_gene: TRBV10-3
CDR3aa: CASSLWGQGLAKNIQYF; CDR3nt: TGTGCCAGCAGCTTATGGGGGCAGGGGCTAGCCAAAAACATTCAGTACTTC; d_gene: .; abundance: many; j_gene: TRBJ2-4; v_gene: TRBV7-2
CDR3aa: CASSSGQGVNGYTF; CDR3nt: TGTGCCAGCAGTTCCGGACAGGGGGTGAATGGCTACACCTTC; d_gene: TRBD1; abundance: few; j_gene: TRBJ1-2; v_gene: TRBV28
CDR3aa: CASSSLQREARGNEQFF; CDR3nt: TGTGCCAGCAGTTCCTTACAAAGGGAGGCCCGGGGCAATGAGCAGTTCTTC; d_gene: .; abundance: many; j_gene: TRBJ2-1; v_gene: TRBV27
CDR3aa: CASSFSVYGDREGGGNSPLHF; CDR3nt: TGTGCCAGCAGCTTTTCCGTATACGGGGACAGGGAAGGTGGGGGGAATTCACCCCTCCACTTT; d_gene: TRBD1; abundance: .; j_gene: TRBJ1-6; v_gene: TRBV11-2